This T cell receptor beta chain comes out of a study of OX40 agonist ivuxolimab in advanced cancers. Sequencing used immunoSEQ multiplex PCR; TCRdb keeps in-frame clones, though not all of them. The sample lists about 77,000 clones; nearly 90% were seen once. Notes on this clone: The antigen is undetermined.

Excluded were patients having autoimmune disease history or systemic immunosuppression. The CDR3 covers 13 residues. V lost 3 bases, J lost 2 bases, and 7 bases lay in between. The germline gives CDR1 SGHTA, CDR2 FQGNSA. Whole-study results and caveats: Partly responding patients at 0.1-3.0 mg/kg showed some of the smallest clonal expansion. Some of the nonresponding patients also showed low levels of normalized T-cell clonal expansion.

Sequenced here: CD4+ or CD8+ T cells sorted from blood, sampled in a trial of the OX40 agonist ivuxolimab. This receptor was obtained from an adult with an advanced solid tumor such as melanoma, head and neck, liver or kidney cancer. This chain links TRBV7-2 with TRBJ1-2; no definite D call. CDR3 sequence reads: CASSFGGNYGYTF. CDR3 sequence (DNA): TGTGCCAGCAGCTTTGGAGGAAACTATGGCTACACCTTC.